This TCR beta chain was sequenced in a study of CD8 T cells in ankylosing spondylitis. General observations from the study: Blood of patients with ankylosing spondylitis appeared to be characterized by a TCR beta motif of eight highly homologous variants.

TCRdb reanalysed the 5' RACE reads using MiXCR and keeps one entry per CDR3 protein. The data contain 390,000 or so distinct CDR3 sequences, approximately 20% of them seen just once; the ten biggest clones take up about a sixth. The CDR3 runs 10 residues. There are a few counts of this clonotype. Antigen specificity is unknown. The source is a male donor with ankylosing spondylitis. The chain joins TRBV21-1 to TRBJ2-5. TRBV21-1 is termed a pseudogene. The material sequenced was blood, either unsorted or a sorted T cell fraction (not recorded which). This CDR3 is CASWEETQYF. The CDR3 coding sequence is TGTGCCAGCTGGGAAGAGACCCAGTACTTC.